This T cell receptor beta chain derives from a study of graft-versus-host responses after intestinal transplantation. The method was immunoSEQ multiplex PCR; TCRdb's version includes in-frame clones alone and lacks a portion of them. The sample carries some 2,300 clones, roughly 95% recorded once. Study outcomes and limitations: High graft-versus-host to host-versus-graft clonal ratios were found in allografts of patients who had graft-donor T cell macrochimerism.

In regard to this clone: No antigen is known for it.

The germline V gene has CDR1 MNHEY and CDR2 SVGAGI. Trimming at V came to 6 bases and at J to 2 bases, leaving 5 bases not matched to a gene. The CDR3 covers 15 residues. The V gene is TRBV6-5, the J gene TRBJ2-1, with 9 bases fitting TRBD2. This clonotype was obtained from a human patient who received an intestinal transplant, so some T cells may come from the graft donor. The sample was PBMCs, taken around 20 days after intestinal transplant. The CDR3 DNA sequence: TGTGCCAGCAGGAAGAGCGGGGGGCCCTACAATGAGCAGTTCTTC. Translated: CASRKSGGPYNEQFF.